This TCR beta chain was identified during a study of control samples from healthy donors and cancer patients. Profiled with immunoSEQ multiplex PCR; TCRdb holds only in-frame clones, not every one. This sample has approximately 100,000 clones; about 89% occur once, and the top ten carry approximately 7.8%. CDR3 length equals 12 residues. Trimming took off 3 bases at V and 4 bases at J, with 5 bases between the two ends. The sample was blood. The chain links TRBV12-3 or TRBV12-4 to TRBJ2-3; no clear D. The source of this sequence is a man aged 30 to 45 in good health. The DNA of the CDR3 is TGTGCCAGCAGTTTGATTCCAGATACGCAGTATTTT. This sequence encodes CASSLIPDTQYF.